These 22 T cell receptor beta chains originate from one sample sequenced in a study of T-cell reconstitution after alpha-beta-depleted transplantation in children. Researchers prepared the TCRbeta library using unique molecular identifiers, the study reports. Via MiXCR, TCRdb re-called the PCR reads, giving one row per CDR3 protein. This table holds about 300,000 distinct CDR3 sequences, around 9.1% found once. The sample in question was PBMCs, obtained before TCRalphabeta/CD19-depleted stem cell transplant. The receptors derive from a boy younger than two with acute myeloid leukemia, due to receive a stem cell transplant.

The chain is built from TRBV12-3 or TRBV12-4 and TRBJ1-2; D remains unclear. The CDR3 covers 15 residues. V was clipped by 6 bases and J by 0 bases, with 14 bases between them. This chain's CDR3 is CASRSLKASNYGYTF. The CDR3 DNA reads as TGTGCCAGCAGGTCCCTTAAGGCCTCTAACTATGGCTACACCTTC.

This clonotype occurred many times. The chain couples TRBV20-1 to TRBJ2-1, with D possibly matching TRBD2 (6 bases). Trimming removed 5 bases from V and 9 bases from J, with 11 bases in between. The length of the CDR3 is 11 residues. Germline values: CDR1 DFQATT, CDR2 SNEGSKA (reference sequence). In DNA, the CDR3 is TGCAGTGCTGGGGACTCGAGTGAGCAGTTCTTC. Translated, it gives CSAGDSSEQFF.

At least ten counts were recorded for this clonotype. The chain recombines TRBV11-3 with TRBJ2-2; D may be TRBD2 (6 bases). This CDR3 comprises 14 residues. With 3 bases removed from V and 6 bases from J, the gap between germline ends came to 11 bases. The V gene's germline CDR1 is SGHNT and CDR2 YENEEA. CDR3 amino acids: CASSFLREAGELFF. Written as DNA, the CDR3 is TGTGCCAGCAGCTTCTTGCGGGAAGCCGGGGAGCTGTTTTTT.

This clonotype was seen at least ten times. The chain couples TRBV7-2 to TRBJ1-5; D remains ambiguous. In germline, CDR1 is SGHTA, CDR2 FQGNSA. The CDR3 covers 15 residues. V was cut by 1 base and J by 0 bases, with 7 bases left in between. The CDR3 nucleotides read TGTGCCAGCAGCTTAGACGGAGATAGCAATCAGCCCCAGCATTTT. It translates to CASSLDGDSNQPQHF.

With regard to this clonotype: At one of its ends the junction is not consistent with the germline gene, which may arise from a read error. The V call is TRBV4-2, the J call TRBJ2-7; maybe TRBD1 (6 bases). The length of the CDR3 is 14 residues. Germline CDR1 reads LGHNA; CDR2 reads YNFKEQ. CDR3 loop: CASSPGQLPYELYF. The DNA of the CDR3 is TGTGCCAGCAGCCCCGGACAGCTACCCTACGAGCTGTACTTC.

V and J are TRBV5-1 and TRBJ2-1; weak D call: TRBD2 (7 bases). V dropped 0 bases and J dropped 5 bases, with 12 bases sitting between them. CDR1 is SGHRS, CDR2 YFSETQ, per germline. This CDR3 comprises 15 residues. The CDR3 region is CASSLVGGQNNEQFF. As DNA, the CDR3 is TGCGCCAGCAGCTTGGTCGGGGGGCAGAACAATGAGCAGTTCTTC.

This clonotype was counted at least ten times. The chain links TRBV29-1 to TRBJ1-2; D not certain. V lost 5 bases, J lost 4 bases, and 11 bases lay in between. The CDR3 totals 12 residues. CDR1 is SQVTM and CDR2 is ANQGSEA in the germline V gene. The CDR3 coding sequence is TGCAGCGTTCCGGTGGACGGCTATGGCTACACCTTC. Its protein is CSVPVDGYGYTF. Full variable domain (missing parts from reference TRBV29-1 and TRBJ1-2): SAVISQKPSRDICQRGTSLTIQCQVDSQVTMMFWYRQQPGQSLTLIATANQGSEATYESGFVIDKFPISRPNLTFSTLTVSNMSPEDSSIYLCSVPVDGYGYTFGSGTRLTVV.

This clonotype was detected ten times or more. This rearrangement joins TRBV28 to TRBJ2-1; 7 bases agree with TRBD1. V lost 2 bases to trimming and J lost 1 base; unmatched junction nucleotides: 8. Germline lookup yields CDR1 MDHEN and CDR2 SYDVKM. The CDR3 sequence is 17 residues long. The CDR3 DNA sequence: TGTGCCAGCAGTTTAGAGCCGGGACAGCTTTCCTACAATGAGCAGTTCTTC. Residues: CASSLEPGQLSYNEQFF.

This clonotype was observed many times. The gene calls are TRBV20-1 and TRBJ2-4, with TRBD2 matching 12 bases. Germline V gives CDR1 DFQATT, CDR2 SNEGSKA (reference sequence). The junction had 4 bases not matched to a gene; V was cut back by 6 bases and J by 1 base. This CDR3 region has 15 residues. CDR3 residues: CSALTSGSAKNIQYF. In DNA form, the CDR3 reads TGCAGTGCGCTGACTAGCGGGAGTGCCAAAAACATTCAGTACTTC.

This clonotype was observed at least ten times. The chain employs TRBV28 and TRBJ2-3; D perhaps matches TRBD1 (5 bases). The CDR3 loop spans 14 amino acids. Germline V lookup: CDR1 MDHEN, CDR2 SYDVKM. V lost 7 bases, J lost 2 bases, and 13 bases lay in between. This chain's CDR3 is CASNRTPTTDTQYF. CDR3 sequence (DNA): TGTGCCAGCAACAGGACACCGACCACAGATACGCAGTATTTT.

The rearrangement links TRBV20-1 to TRBJ2-3; 11 bases align to TRBD2. Germline CDR1 is DFQATT and CDR2 is SNEGSKA (reference sequence). J gave up 2 bases and V 7 bases, and 14 bases lay outside the gene matches. The CDR3 runs 17 residues. The CDR3 coding sequence is TGCAGTGAAGGGAGGGTAGCGGGGGGGCCCCCCACAGATACGCAGTATTTT. Amino acids: CSEGRVAGGPPTDTQYF.

The chain links TRBV7-2 to TRBJ2-7, with D maybe TRBD1 (6 bases). This CDR3 is built from 14 residues. Trimming cost V 5 bases and J 0 bases, with 11 bases left between them. CDR1 and CDR2 (germline): SGHTA, FQGNSA. The CDR3 DNA sequence: TGTGCCAGCAGCACAGGGTACCGCTCCTACGAGCAGTACTTC. It translates to CASSTGYRSYEQYF.

This clonotype has ten or more counts. This rearrangement joins TRBV29-1 to TRBJ1-1; the D gene is possibly TRBD1 (5 bases). The CDR3 spans 12 residues. Germline loops: CDR1 SQVTM, CDR2 ANQGSEA. V was pared by 6 bases and J by 1 base, with 9 bases between. The CDR3 protein is CSVGTANTEAFF. The CDR3 DNA reads as TGCAGCGTCGGGACGGCGAACACTGAAGCTTTCTTT. The complete variable domain, with remaining parts taken from reference TRBV29-1 and TRBJ1-1, reads SAVISQKPSRDICQRGTSLTIQCQVDSQVTMMFWYRQQPGQSLTLIATANQGSEATYESGFVIDKFPISRPNLTFSTLTVSNMSPEDSSIYLCSVGTANTEAFFGQGTRLTVV.

This clonotype came up many times. This chain connects TRBV4-3 to TRBJ2-6; possibly TRBD2 for D (6 bases). CDR1 LGHNA and CDR2 YSLEER come from the germline V gene. CDR3 length equals 19 residues. V was clipped by 1 base and J by 0 bases, with 16 bases between them. For the CDR3, the DNA is TGCGCCAGCAGCCAAGGGGGGGATGGCGCTTACTCTGGGGCCAACGTCCTGACTTTC. As protein: CASSQGGDGAYSGANVLTF.

This clonotype was recorded at least ten times. V usage is TRBV5-1 and J usage is TRBJ2-1, with TRBD1 identical over 8 bases. In germline, CDR1 is SGHRS, CDR2 YFSETQ. The CDR3 loop spans 16 amino acids. V shed 1 base and J 0 bases; nucleotides not matched to a gene: 3. The chain's CDR3 is CASSLPGTGSYNEQFF. CDR3 DNA sequence: TGCGCCAGCAGCTTGCCGGGGACAGGCTCCTACAATGAGCAGTTCTTC.

The table lists this clonotype with many counts. V is TRBV5-1 and J is TRBJ1-1; D is uncertain. CDR3 size: 17 residues. V shed 4 bases and J shed 2 bases, with 21 bases lying between them. The V gene's germline CDR1 is SGHRS and CDR2 YFSETQ. CDR3 in amino acids: CASSPSLGQNENTEAFF. CDR3 in DNA: TGCGCCAGCAGCCCCTCCCTTGGCCAGAACGAAAACACTGAAGCTTTCTTT.

This clonotype has at least ten counts. The V gene is TRBV10-3, the J gene TRBJ1-6; D is uncertain. The ends were cut back, 3 bases at V and 10 bases at J, with 13 bases in the middle. This CDR3 has 14 amino acids. CDR1 ENHRY and CDR2 SYGVKD come from the germline V gene. The chain's CDR3 is CAISEQSPRSPLHF. The CDR3 coding sequence is TGTGCCATCAGTGAACAAAGCCCAAGGTCACCCCTCCACTTT.

This clonotype was found many times. The rearrangement joins TRBV29-1 to TRBJ1-2; D unclear. The CDR3 totals 12 residues. CDR1 and CDR2 (germline): SQVTM, ANQGSEA. V shed 0 bases and J shed 8 bases, with 10 bases lying between them. The CDR3 nucleotides read TGCAGCGTTGAAGATCTGGGTCAGGGCTACACCTTC. This codes for CSVEDLGQGYTF.

This clonotype was counted at least ten times. The CDR3 protein is CASSQGPLNTGELFF. CDR3 sequence (DNA): TGTGCCAGCAGCCAAGGTCCGCTGAACACCGGGGAGCTGTTTTTT. The chain links TRBV3-1 to TRBJ2-2; unclear D gene. Between the trimmed V and J ends, which lost 1 base and 1 base, there was a span of 7 bases. Germline-derived CDR1 and CDR2 are LGHDT and YNNKEL (reference sequence). The CDR3 extends over 15 amino acids.

This clonotype was recorded at least ten times. This chain joins TRBV5-1 and TRBJ1-5, with 8 bases lining up with TRBD1. The CDR3 contains 14 residues. The germline V gene encodes CDR1 SGHRS and CDR2 YFSETQ. After removal of 0 bases from V and 6 bases from J, the junction contained 2 bases not matched to a gene. The CDR3 loop is CASSLGTGTQPQHF. The DNA of the CDR3 is TGCGCCAGCAGCTTGGGGACAGGGACTCAGCCCCAGCATTTT.

This clonotype was seen repeatedly, ten times or more. The chain links TRBV9 to TRBJ2-7, with D perhaps matching TRBD1 or TRBD2 (5 bases each). V shed 3 bases and J shed 6 bases, with 16 bases lying between them. The germline gives CDR1 SGDLS, CDR2 YYNGEE. The length of the CDR3 is 14 residues. CDR3 amino acids: CASSARDPPREQYF. The CDR3, as DNA: TGTGCCAGCAGCGCCCGGGACCCTCCCCGCGAGCAGTACTTC.

This clonotype was seen many times. This sequence joins TRBV28 and TRBJ1-5, with 8 bases fitting TRBD1. The CDR3 extends over 15 amino acids. The germline V gene encodes CDR1 MDHEN and CDR2 SYDVKM. V lost 3 bases to trimming and J lost 4 bases; unmatched junction nucleotides: 5. CDR3 in amino acids: CASSFLDRANQPQHF. The CDR3 DNA follows: TGTGCCAGCAGTTTCTTGGACAGGGCGAATCAGCCCCAGCATTTT.